The clone carrying this T cell receptor (beta chain) was observed a single time. Germline V CDR1 and CDR2: SGHRS, YFSETQ. V was clipped by 0 bases and J by 5 bases, with 5 bases between them. This CDR3 has 12 amino acids. This specimen comes from a study of siplizumab effects on memory and regulatory T cells. Method: immunoSEQ multiplex PCR; TCRdb's copy keeps in-frame clones and lacks some. There are 100,000 to 120,000 clones in the sample; around 90% occur only once, and 1.3% lies in the top ten. The clonotype originates from a human donor in good health. The chain links TRBV5-1 to TRBJ1-2, with unresolved D. Sample: CD4+ T cells sorted from blood. Written as DNA, the CDR3 is TGCGCCAGCAGCTTGGGTAGTTATGGCTACACCTTC. As protein: CASSLGSYGYTF.